A selection of T cell receptor beta chains follows, all from one sample in a study of T-cell memory formation after mild COVID-19. TCRdb reprocessed the 5' RACE reads with MiXCR, giving one entry per CDR3 protein. The sample lists 84,000 or so distinct CDR3 sequences, approximately 15% occurring once. The sequenced sample consisted of PBMCs or a T cell subset sorted from them (not recorded which). These receptors were taken from an adult woman who had mild COVID-19 (a few samples of this study predate the infection). Cell type and time point are not known. CDR3s include the opening cysteine and the closing phenylalanine or tryptophan. A D gene is named only where the DNA matches it firmly. Where a row states a size, it is once, few, many or the class of an expanded clone; other rows omit it.

d_call	v_call	j_call	clone_size	cdr3_nt	cdr3_aa
TRBD2	TRBV29-1	TRBJ2-5	many	TGCAGCGTTGCTCTAGCGGACCAAGAGACCCAGTACTTC	CSVALADQETQYF
NA	TRBV20-1	TRBJ1-1	NA	TGCAGTGCTGATCCTTCGACAGGCGTGAACACTGAAGCTTTCTTT	CSADPSTGVNTEAFF
NA	TRBV29-1	TRBJ2-7	NA	TGCAGCGTTGAAGTGGAGACAGGCGACCTCTCCTACGAGCAGTACTTC	CSVEVETGDLSYEQYF
NA	TRBV4-1	TRBJ1-5	NA	TGCGCCAGCAGCCAAGCGACAGATAGCAATCAGCCCCAGCATTTT	CASSQATDSNQPQHF
TRBD1	TRBV15	TRBJ2-7	few	TGTGCCACCAGCAGGCCAGGACAGGTGGGGGCGACCTACGAGCAGTACTTC	CATSRPGQVGATYEQYF
NA	TRBV20-1	TRBJ1-1	NA	TGCAGCCTCTTAGGGCGGAGAGGAGCTTTCTTT	CSLLGRRGAFF
NA	TRBV2	TRBJ2-1	NA	TGTGCCAGCGGAGAAGGGAATGAGCAGTTCTTC	CASGEGNEQFF
TRBD1	TRBV7-2	TRBJ1-2	NA	TGTGCCAGCAGCTTACCGACAGGGGGCTATGGCTACACCTTC	CASSLPTGGYGYTF
NA	TRBV27	TRBJ2-7	NA	TGTGCCAGCAGTTTAATGGGGGCCTACGAGCAGTACTTC	CASSLMGAYEQYF
NA	TRBV5-1	TRBJ2-1	many	TGCGCCAGCAGCTTGGGTCAGGCGGAGGTCGATGAGCAGTTCTTC	CASSLGQAEVDEQFF
TRBD2	TRBV9	TRBJ2-7	few	TGTGCCAGCAGCCCCCTTGGGTGGACTAGCGGGAGCCACGAGCAGTACTTC	CASSPLGWTSGSHEQYF
TRBD1	TRBV3-1	TRBJ1-3	few	TGTGCCAGCAGCCACTCCGGGACAGGGTATGGAAACACCATATATTTT	CASSHSGTGYGNTIYF
NA	TRBV9	TRBJ2-2	few	TGTGCCAGCAGCGCTAGGATCGGGGAGCTGTTTTTT	CASSARIGELFF
TRBD1	TRBV7-2	TRBJ1-3	NA	TGTGCCAGCAGCCGGTTCCGGGACAGGGGATCTGGAAACACCATATATTTT	CASSRFRDRGSGNTIYF
NA	TRBV7-3	TRBJ2-1	few	TGTGCCAGCAGCTTCCGCGGGTTGACCTACAATGAGCAGTTCTTC	CASSFRGLTYNEQFF
NA	TRBV20-1	TRBJ2-7	NA	TGCAGTGCTAGAGCCGTAGACAGGAACTTCCACTACGAGCAGTACTTC	CSARAVDRNFHYEQYF
TRBD2	TRBV6-5	TRBJ2-1	NA	TGTGCCAGCAGTACAATAGCGGGAGTGGGGTCGGGTGAGCAGTTCTTC	CASSTIAGVGSGEQFF
NA	TRBV12-3/TRBV12-4	TRBJ2-4	few	TGTGCCAGCAGTTTGGACAGTCTAGCCAAAAACATTCAGTACTTC	CASSLDSLAKNIQYF
NA	TRBV18	TRBJ2-1	NA	TGTGCCAGCTCACCGGTTGGACAGCTCTTAAGTTTCTACAATGAGCAGTTCTTC	CASSPVGQLLSFYNEQFF
TRBD2	TRBV9	TRBJ2-3	NA	TGTGCCAGCAGCGAACGACTAGCGGGGGAAACAGATACGCAGTATTTT	CASSERLAGETDTQYF
NA	TRBV4-3	TRBJ2-1	NA	TGCGCCAGCAGCCCCGGGACAAACTACAATGAGCAGTTCTTC	CASSPGTNYNEQFF
NA	TRBV15	TRBJ2-7	few	TGTGCCACTAGATCAGGGTACTCCTACGAGCAGTACTTC	CATRSGYSYEQYF